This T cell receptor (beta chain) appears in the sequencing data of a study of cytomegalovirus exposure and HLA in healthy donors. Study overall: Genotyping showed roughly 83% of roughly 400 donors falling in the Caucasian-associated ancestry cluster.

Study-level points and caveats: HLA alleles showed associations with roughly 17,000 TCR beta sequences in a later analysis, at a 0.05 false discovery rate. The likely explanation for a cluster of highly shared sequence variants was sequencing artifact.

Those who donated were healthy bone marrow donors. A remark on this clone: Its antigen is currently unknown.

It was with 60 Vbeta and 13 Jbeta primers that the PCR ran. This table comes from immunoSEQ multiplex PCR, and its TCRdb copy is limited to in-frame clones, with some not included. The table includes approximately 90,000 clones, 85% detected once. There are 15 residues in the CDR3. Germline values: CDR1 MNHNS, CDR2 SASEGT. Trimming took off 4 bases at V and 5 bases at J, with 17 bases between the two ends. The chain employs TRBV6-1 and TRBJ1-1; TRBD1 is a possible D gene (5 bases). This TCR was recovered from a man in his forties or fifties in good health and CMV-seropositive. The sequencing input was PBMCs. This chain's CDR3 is CASSGKGRDGTEAFF. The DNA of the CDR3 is TGTGCCAGCAGTGGAAAGGGGAGGGACGGGACTGAAGCTTTCTTT.